This is a list of T cell receptor beta chains from one sample in a study of T cell responses to AZD1222 COVID-19 vaccine. TCRdb's table, derived via immunoSEQ multiplex PCR, lists solely in-frame clones and lacks some. The data show around 100,000 clones, with around 89% seen just once and roughly 9% held by the top ten. The specimen was peripheral blood, collected on day 0 of AZD1222 vaccination. Receptors originate from an adult in good health. Each CDR3 is given with its conserved first and last residue. D genes are given only for firm matches. A clone size is listed for some rows: how often the clone was seen (once, few, many), or a class if it is expanded.

CDR3 DNA	CDR3 protein	V gene	CDR3 length	D gene	J gene	clone size
TGCGCCAGCAGACCATCCGGGGGCGAGACTGGCTACACCTTC	CASRPSGGETGYTF	TRBV5-1	14	.	TRBJ1-2	.
TGTGCCAGCAGCTCTCCCGGGGTCTTAGGGGAAAAACTGTTTTTT	CASSSPGVLGEKLFF	TRBV7-9	15	.	TRBJ1-4	few
TGTGCCAGCAGTCCCCGGAGGAACACCATATATTTT	CASSPRRNTIYF	TRBV6-2/TRBV6-3	12	.	TRBJ1-3	.
TGTGCCAGCAGCTTCAATAGGAGGGGCGAGCAGTTCTTC	CASSFNRRGEQFF	TRBV13	13	.	TRBJ2-1	.
TGTGCCAGCAGCACAGGGGATTGGGGCTACACCTTC	CASSTGDWGYTF	TRBV12-3/TRBV12-4	12	TRBD1	TRBJ1-2	.
TGTGCCACCGCGGACAGGTGGATCGATGGCTACACCTTC	CATADRWIDGYTF	TRBV2	13	TRBD1	TRBJ1-2	.
TGTGCCAGCAGCTTAGGCCCCGGGACTGAAGAGACCCAGTACTTC	CASSLGPGTEETQYF	TRBV11-2	15	.	TRBJ2-5	.
TGCGCCAGCAGGACCATACAGGGTACCGACGAGCAGTACTTC	CASRTIQGTDEQYF	TRBV5-1	14	.	TRBJ2-7	once
TGTGCCAGCAGCCAAGCTCCCGGGACAGTCATCTCTGGAAACACCATATATTTT	CASSQAPGTVISGNTIYF	TRBV5-5	18	TRBD1	TRBJ1-3	.
TGTGCCAGCAGTTACGGCGGACAGTCCTCAACTAATGAAAAACTGTTTTTT	CASSYGGQSSTNEKLFF	TRBV6-2/TRBV6-3	17	.	TRBJ1-4	.
TGTGCCACCAGCAGAGACTGGGGCAATGAGCAGTTCTTC	CATSRDWGNEQFF	TRBV15	13	.	TRBJ2-1	.
TGTGCCAGCAGCTTAGACAGGGGTTTAGGTTCACCCCTCCACTTT	CASSLDRGLGSPLHF	TRBV5-4	15	TRBD1	TRBJ1-6	.
TGCGCCAGCAGCCCAGCGGAGTGGACAGGGGGATACGAGCAGTACTTC	CASSPAEWTGGYEQYF	TRBV5-1	16	TRBD1	TRBJ2-7	.
TGTGCCAGCAGCTCCCAGGCGGACACTGAAGCTTTCTTT	CASSSQADTEAFF	TRBV5-4	13	.	TRBJ1-1	.
TGTGCCAGCGGTCCTCCCAGCCTAGTATCCAGCACAGATACGCAGTATTTT	CASGPPSLVSSTDTQYF	TRBV6-6	17	.	TRBJ2-3	.
TGTGCCAGCAATTCAGGGGGCGTAGAGACCCAGTACTTC	CASNSGGVETQYF	TRBV11-2	13	TRBD1	TRBJ2-5	once
TGTGCCAGCAGCCGCCTAGGGGAATACACCGGGGAGCTGTTTTTT	CASSRLGEYTGELFF	TRBV4-2	15	.	TRBJ2-2	.
TGTGCCAGCAGCGTAGCTACGGACCTCGACAGTACAGATACGCAGTATTTT	CASSVATDLDSTDTQYF	TRBV9	17	.	TRBJ2-3	.
TGCAGTGCCAGTCCGGGACAGAATTCACCCCTCCACTTT	CSASPGQNSPLHF	TRBV20-1	13	TRBD1	TRBJ1-6	.
TGTGCCATCACCTCGGGGGACAGGGGTTACGAGCAGTACTTC	CAITSGDRGYEQYF	TRBV10-3	14	TRBD1	TRBJ2-7	.
TGTGCCAGCAGTTTGGGTACACCCCTCCACTTT	CASSLGTPLHF	TRBV12-3/TRBV12-4	11	.	TRBJ1-6	.
TGTGCCAGCAGTTCCCAGACCTACACTGAAGCTTTCTTT	CASSSQTYTEAFF	TRBV12-3/TRBV12-4	13	.	TRBJ1-1	once
TGTGCCACCAGCAAGGAAGATACGCAGTATTTT	CATSKEDTQYF	TRBV15	11	.	TRBJ2-3	few
TGTGCCAGCAGTCCGGTACGGGGACCAGATACGCAGTATTTT	CASSPVRGPDTQYF	TRBV7-6	14	.	TRBJ2-3	.
TGTGCCAGCAGCGTGCGGGTTGGCACAGATACGCAGTATTTT	CASSVRVGTDTQYF	TRBV9	14	.	TRBJ2-3	.
TGTGCCAGCTCACCACTAGCGGGGGTCACCTACGAGCAGTACTTC	CASSPLAGVTYEQYF	TRBV18	15	TRBD2	TRBJ2-7	.
TGTGCCAGTCATAAAGGACAGGGGAACACCGGGGAGCTGTTTTTT	CASHKGQGNTGELFF	TRBV19	15	TRBD1	TRBJ2-2	.
TGTGCCAGCAGGATGACAGGGAAAAACATTCAGTACTTC	CASRMTGKNIQYF	TRBV12-3/TRBV12-4	13	TRBD1	TRBJ2-4	.
TGTGCCAGCAGCTTAGAGGTGGGGGGGATCAATCAGCCCCAGCATTTT	CASSLEVGGINQPQHF	TRBV5-6	16	.	TRBJ1-5	few
TGTGCCAGCAGCAGGGTTAGGTCTGGGGAGCTGTTTTTT	CASSRVRSGELFF	TRBV7-2	13	.	TRBJ2-2	.
TGTGCCAGCAGCTTAGCGGAGGGACAGGGAAATCATCAGCCCCAGCATTTT	CASSLAEGQGNHQPQHF	TRBV7-8	17	TRBD1	TRBJ1-5	.
TGTGCCAGCAGCCAAGATAGGACGGGCACAGATACGCAGTATTTT	CASSQDRTGTDTQYF	TRBV4-2	15	.	TRBJ2-3	.
TGTGCCAGCAGCGAAGGGGGACAGAATCAAATCTATGGCTACACCTTC	CASSEGGQNQIYGYTF	TRBV5-4	16	TRBD1	TRBJ1-2	.
TGTGCCAGCAGCTTAGATTGGAGACAGCCCCAGCATTTT	CASSLDWRQPQHF	TRBV11-2	13	.	TRBJ1-5	.
TGCGCCAGCAGCTTGGAACTAGCGGGGGCCACAGATACGCAGTATTTT	CASSLELAGATDTQYF	TRBV5-1	16	TRBD2	TRBJ2-3	.
TGCAGCGTTGACCGAGGACACCAAGAGACCCAGTACTTC	CSVDRGHQETQYF	TRBV29-1	13	.	TRBJ2-5	.
TGTGCCAGCAGCTCACAAGGGGAAAGCTATGGCTACACCTTC	CASSSQGESYGYTF	TRBV7-3	14	.	TRBJ1-2	.
TGCAGCGTTGACCCGGGACAGAACCAAGAGACCCAGTACTTC	CSVDPGQNQETQYF	TRBV29-1	14	TRBD1	TRBJ2-5	once
TGCGCCAGCAGCTTAGACAGTATCAATCAGCCCCAGCATTTT	CASSLDSINQPQHF	TRBV4-1	14	.	TRBJ1-5	.
TGCAGCGTTGATGGGACAGACACCGGGGAGCTGTTTTTT	CSVDGTDTGELFF	TRBV29-1	13	TRBD1	TRBJ2-2	.
TGTGCCAGCTCTCCCCGGGGCCCAGGGAATGAAAAACTGTTTTTT	CASSPRGPGNEKLFF	TRBV18	15	.	TRBJ1-4	.
TGTGCCAGCATGGGGGGCCCCACAGATACGCAGTATTTT	CASMGGPTDTQYF	TRBV2	13	.	TRBJ2-3	.
TGTGCCAGCAGTATAGCGTTTCAAGAGACCCAGTACTTC	CASSIAFQETQYF	TRBV6-5	13	.	TRBJ2-5	.
TGTGCCACCAGTGATTTGCCTGAGGGCACTGAAGCTTTCTTT	CATSDLPEGTEAFF	TRBV24-1	14	.	TRBJ1-1	.
TGTGCCAGCAGCACGGGGAGCTCCTACAATGAGCAGTTCTTC	CASSTGSSYNEQFF	TRBV21-1	14	.	TRBJ2-1	.
TGTGCCAGCAGACCCGGGACAGGGGCCAATTCACCCCTCCACTTT	CASRPGTGANSPLHF	TRBV2	15	TRBD1	TRBJ1-6	.
TGTGCCAGCAGCCCGGCCAGGGGCGCAGAGACCCAGTACTTC	CASSPARGAETQYF	TRBV7-3	14	.	TRBJ2-5	.
TGTGTCAGAAGCTATAGACACCCGAGGGGCAATCAGCCCCAGCATTTT	CVRSYRHPRGNQPQHF	TRBV7-5	16	.	TRBJ1-5	.
TGTGCCAGCAGCTTAGCATTCAGAGCTAACTATGGCTACACCTTC	CASSLAFRANYGYTF	TRBV7-2	15	.	TRBJ1-2	.
TGTGCCAGCAGCCTTAGGGGAGGTGACCAGCCCCAGCATTTT	CASSLRGGDQPQHF	TRBV5-8	14	.	TRBJ1-5	.
TGTGCCAGCAGCCCACCAGCGAGGTGGGAGGATGGGACCGGGGAGCTGTTTTTT	CASSPPARWEDGTGELFF	TRBV7-6	18	.	TRBJ2-2	.